This T cell receptor beta chain was identified during a study of shared clonotypes between healthy human individuals (dated by TCRdb to the early 2020s). Study-level background: The cohort comprised a couple of women and a few men aged 18 to 49 years. The study deeply sequenced blood TCR repertoires of five healthy adults to estimate repertoire size and the extent of clonotype sharing between individuals. Libraries were prepared and TCR repertoires were sequenced by different laboratories using diverse techniques, in order to increase sequencing depth and limit assay-specific biases. Each donor's leukapheresis produced roughly between roughly 0.85 and 10 billion PBMCs.

The paper as a whole reports these results and caveats: The small number of donors limited the genetic and exposure-history diversity represented. Based on pairwise subsampling, the degree of clonotype sharing among donors was expected to be affected by sequencing depth. Only blood was sampled, and tissue TCR repertoires likely differ from those in blood.

The donors were healthy, HIV-negative adults who had no recently reported acute infections or vaccinations. Only Caucasian adults living in Nashville, Tennessee, USA were represented among the donors. In the unsorted samples, 90 million to 100 million PBMCs were counted, and genomic DNA was extracted using the QIAamp DNA Blood Mini kit. Blood was obtained by leukapheresis, after which PBMCs were separated by Ficoll-Histopaque density gradient centrifugation and cryopreserved in liquid nitrogen vapor phase. From the cysteine through the phenylalanine, the CDR3 covers 13 amino acids. The kept DNA is CDR3 alone, 39 bases in frame from the first base. As encoded in the germline V gene, CDR1 is MNHNS while CDR2 is SASEGT. At the junction V is shortened by 11 bases and J by 4 bases, with 17 bases in between. In regard to this clone: The antigen this receptor binds is unknown. Base-call qualities are not available, and no considerably larger clone is one nucleotide away.

TCR CDR3 regions were amplified from genomic DNA by multiplex PCR using the deep immunoSEQ assay. Extracted genomic DNA from each cell subset was spread evenly across all wells of several immunoSEQ 96-well plates, with each plate serving as a replicate. For unsorted PBMC, 250 to 350 ng of genomic DNA, equivalent to about 32,000 T cell genomes, went into each replicate PCR. Ten immunoSEQ deep assay plates were used to sequence unsorted PBMC genomic DNA. The purified libraries were quantified using a Qubit 3.0 fluorometer, sized with a Bioanalyzer 2100, and then quantified again using the KAPA Library Quantification kit. Every immunoSEQ 96-well plate was sequenced on a dedicated single-read 150-cycle Illumina NextSeq 550 flow cell. On the study's bioinformatics: The immunoSEQ output contained only junctional sequences without quality scores, so filtering could not match that applied to full-length reads. Sequences were annotated with PyIR, a Python wrapper for IgBLAST v1.9, and V/J genes and CDR3 were assigned using IMGT germline references. Reads were filtered out if the reads had weak V/J assignments (E-value above 1e-6), no CDR3, stop codons, out-of-frame junctions, or ambiguous translated residues. V3J clonotypes were defined as sequences sharing the same inferred V gene, J gene, and CDR3 amino acid sequence. The percentage overlap between two repertoires was calculated by dividing the number of shared unique clonotypes by the size of the smaller repertoire. Richness of each repertoire was evaluated using RTK rarefaction, the Chao1 estimator, and Recon v2.1 estimates of unobserved clonotypes. TCRdb provides this immuneACCESS table in a form limited to in-frame rearrangements. Some clones are lacking; in checked studies, under half of them reflect an unresolved V gene, and why the rest are absent is not known. Clonal size and the V and J genes are those of that table, whereas D and trimming came from the DNA. This sample has some 470,000 clones in its table, and 70% to 80% of those were observed once. 13% of the sample is taken by the ten largest.

In this chain, TRBV6-1 is recombined with TRBJ1-1, and possibly TRBD1, on 5 matching bases. This clonotype originated in a woman in her thirties or forties in good health. Some clones in this sample may be carry-over from other donors' samples. Sequenced input: PBMCs. The DNA is as follows: TGTGCCGCGGCTGGGGGAGAGGGCACTGAAGCTTTCTTT. Its coded protein is CAAAGGEGTEAFF.